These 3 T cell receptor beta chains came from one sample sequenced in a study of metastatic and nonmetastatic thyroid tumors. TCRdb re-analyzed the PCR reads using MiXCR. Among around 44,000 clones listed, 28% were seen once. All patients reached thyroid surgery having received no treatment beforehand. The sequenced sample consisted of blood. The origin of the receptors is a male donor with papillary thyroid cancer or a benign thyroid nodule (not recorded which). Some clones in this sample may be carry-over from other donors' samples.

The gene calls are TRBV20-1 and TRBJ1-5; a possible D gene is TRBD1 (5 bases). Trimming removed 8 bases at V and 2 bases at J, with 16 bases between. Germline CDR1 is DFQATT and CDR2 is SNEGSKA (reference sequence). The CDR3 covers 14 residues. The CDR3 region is CSNHLPGGNQPQHF. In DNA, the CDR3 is TGCAGTAACCACCTCCCGGGGGGCAATCAGCCCCAGCATTTT.

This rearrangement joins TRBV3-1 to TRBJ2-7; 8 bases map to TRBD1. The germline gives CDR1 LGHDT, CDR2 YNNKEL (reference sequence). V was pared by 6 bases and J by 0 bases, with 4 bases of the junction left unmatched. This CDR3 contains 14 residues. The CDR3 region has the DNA TGTGCCAGCAGACGGACAGGGAGCTCCTACGAGCAGTACTTC. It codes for CASRRTGSSYEQYF.

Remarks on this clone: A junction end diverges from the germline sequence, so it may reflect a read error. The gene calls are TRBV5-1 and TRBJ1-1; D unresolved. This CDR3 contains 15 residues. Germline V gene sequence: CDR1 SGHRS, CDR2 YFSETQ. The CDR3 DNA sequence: TGCGCCAGCAGATCTGTCGGGGTCATGAAAACTGAAGCTTTCTTT. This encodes CASRSVGVMKTEAFF.